Listed below are T cell receptor beta chains from one sample, sequenced in a study of vaccination effects on CD4 cells after COVID-19. These receptors are not linked to any known antigen. Assay used: immunoSEQ multiplex PCR; TCRdb lists only in-frame clones, some missing. The data show more than 10,000 clones, approximately 70% seen once. The specimen comprised CD4+ T cells from PBMCs cultured with HCoV-NL63 spike peptides, sampled after COVID-19 vaccination. The source of these receptors is a human donor who had a prior SARS-CoV-2 infection. Each CDR3 is given without its conserved first and last residue.

J: TRBJ1-3; V: TRBV5-4; CDR3: ASSPRDSGNTIY
J: TRBJ2-3; V: TRBV18; CDR3: ASSPYKGSTDTQY
J: TRBJ2-3; V: TRBV7-6; CDR3: ASSLALAGDTQY
J: TRBJ2-3; V: TRBV11-3; CDR3: ASSPIRRDTQY
J: TRBJ1-2; V: TRBV6-2/TRBV6-3; CDR3: ASSDGFGYT
J: TRBJ2-5; V: TRBV5-1; CDR3: ASRDGTVQETQY
J: TRBJ2-1; V: TRBV28; CDR3: ASSEREGVVEQF
J: TRBJ2-5; V: TRBV5-1; CDR3: ASSLLGGGEETQY
J: TRBJ2-7; V: TRBV7-2; CDR3: ASSSLTGTGMWEQY
J: TRBJ2-7; V: TRBV4-2; CDR3: ASSQAHRDSYEQY
J: TRBJ1-1; V: TRBV5-1; CDR3: ASSQETNTEAF
J: TRBJ2-3; V: TRBV12-5; CDR3: ASGLGGMGTDTQY
J: TRBJ2-3; V: TRBV11-2; CDR3: ASNLDTNTDTQY
J: TRBJ2-5; V: TRBV5-1; CDR3: ASQQGRETQY
J: TRBJ2-7; V: TRBV5-6; CDR3: ASSLAGLRVSYEQY
J: TRBJ2-1; V: TRBV29-1; CDR3: SVSDRGGYNEQF
J: TRBJ1-5; V: TRBV10-2; CDR3: ASRGGIEPQH
J: TRBJ2-1; V: TRBV7-8; CDR3: ASSNDRGRFGGNEQF
J: TRBJ2-7; V: TRBV2; CDR3: ASRYPRDYRNSYEQY
J: TRBJ2-7; V: TRBV4-1; CDR3: ASSRANGPEQY
J: TRBJ2-3; V: TRBV7-7; CDR3: ASSPLGGRTDTQY
J: TRBJ2-2; V: TRBV5-4; CDR3: ASSLDQGPGELF
J: TRBJ1-4; V: TRBV5-1; CDR3: ASSVGATGLGEKLF
J: TRBJ2-3; V: TRBV6-6; CDR3: ASSYSGEGSDTQY
J: TRBJ2-7; V: TRBV4-2; CDR3: ASSQGPGQSTWEQY
J: TRBJ2-1; V: TRBV13; CDR3: ASSPSSGQGGNEQF
J: TRBJ2-7; V: TRBV29-1; CDR3: SVEDRSYEQY
J: TRBJ2-2; V: TRBV6-6; CDR3: ASRQLADTNTGELF
J: TRBJ2-7; V: TRBV18; CDR3: ASSPLSGAGLYEQY
J: TRBJ2-7; V: TRBV7-3; CDR3: ASSLMPRGSRY
J: TRBJ2-1; V: TRBV6-5; CDR3: ASSTTGGTRV
J: TRBJ2-5; V: TRBV2; CDR3: ASSGGYQETQY
J: TRBJ1-4; V: TRBV19; CDR3: ASSPVVGGPTNEKLF
J: TRBJ2-7; V: TRBV18; CDR3: ASSPVMADYEQY
J: TRBJ2-1; V: TRBV7-8; CDR3: ASSTIGGRIWEQF
J: TRBJ2-3; V: TRBV5-4; CDR3: ASSLGGSGTQY
J: TRBJ2-5; V: TRBV3-1/TRBV3-2; CDR3: ASSRGSGEETQY
J: TRBJ2-7; V: TRBV18; CDR3: ASSPSLAGDLSYEQY
J: TRBJ1-4; V: TRBV5-1; CDR3: ASRKDSSNEKLF
J: TRBJ2-3; V: TRBV5-1; CDR3: ASSVGTTDTQY
J: TRBJ1-1; V: TRBV27; CDR3: ASSLRDTWNTEAF
J: TRBJ2-1; V: TRBV29-1; CDR3: SVDLAGGPQF
J: TRBJ1-1; V: TRBV6-5; CDR3: ASRDSNLNTEAF
J: TRBJ1-2; V: TRBV10-3; CDR3: AISEGMGVKHGYT
J: TRBJ2-4; V: TRBV7-2; CDR3: ASSTRLPRQY
J: TRBJ1-4; V: TRBV7-2; CDR3: ASSFYGEKLF
J: TRBJ2-3; V: TRBV9; CDR3: ASSVETGRTDTQY
J: TRBJ2-1; V: TRBV15; CDR3: ATSRAYNEQF
J: TRBJ2-5; V: TRBV21-1; CDR3: ASSKNRDTGFQETQY
J: TRBJ2-5; V: TRBV7-3; CDR3: ASSFSPGHQETQY
J: TRBJ2-5; V: TRBV10-3; CDR3: AISGAGDGSETQY
J: TRBJ1-6; V: TRBV2; CDR3: ASSLAPSHSPLH
J: TRBJ2-1; V: TRBV5-1; CDR3: ASSFGGGLSYNEQF
J: TRBJ2-3; V: TRBV5-1; CDR3: ASSLGTAGAIDTQY
J: TRBJ1-3; V: TRBV5-1; CDR3: ASSWGDGSSGNTIY
J: TRBJ1-2; V: TRBV25-1; CDR3: ASRVSTGRGPYGYT
J: TRBJ1-2; V: TRBV2; CDR3: ASSRDRVYGGYT
J: TRBJ2-5; V: TRBV24-1; CDR3: ATSETGIQETQY
J: TRBJ1-4; V: TRBV19; CDR3: ASSRRGSEKLF
J: TRBJ2-2; V: TRBV7-3; CDR3: ASSLMGLNTGELF